Shown below are 32 T cell receptor beta chains from a single sample sequenced in a study of blood T cell repertoires in COVID-19. Only in-frame clones appear in the TCRdb table, and some are missing; sequencing was by immunoSEQ multiplex PCR. The sample lists some 220,000 clones, 84% occurring once. Sequenced: peripheral blood. Every receptor here comes from a man over 45 with acute or convalescent COVID-19.

This rearrangement joins TRBV2 to TRBJ2-2; 7 bases fit TRBD1. V trimming: 6 bases; J trimming: 5 bases; junction bases outside the gene matches: 6. The germline V gene encodes CDR1 SNHLY and CDR2 FYNNEI. This CDR3 is 14 amino acids long. The CDR3 DNA sequence: TGTGCCAGCAGGGGGGACAGTTCTACCGGGGAGCTGTTTTTT. This gives the protein CASRGDSSTGELFF.

This sequence joins TRBV6-5 and TRBJ2-2; D is uncertain. Germline CDR1 and CDR2: MNHEY and SVGAGI. Trimming removed 4 bases at V and 6 bases at J, with 9 bases between. The CDR3 is made up of 13 amino acids. Here the CDR3 reads CASSSGRAGELFF. The CDR3 DNA sequence: TGTGCCAGCAGTTCCGGTCGGGCCGGGGAGCTGTTTTTT.

This chain uses TRBV10-3 with TRBJ1-2, with D possibly matching TRBD1 (5 bases). Germline V CDR1 and CDR2: ENHRY, SYGVKD. The ends were cut back, 8 bases at V and 2 bases at J, with 12 bases in the middle. This CDR3 region has 13 residues. CDR3 sequence: CAIGARVNYGYTF. CDR3 nucleotide sequence: TGTGCCATCGGGGCCAGGGTGAACTATGGCTACACCTTC.

This chain connects TRBV28 to TRBJ1-2, with TRBD1 matching 8 bases. The CDR3 sequence is 14 residues long. V was pared by 5 bases and J by 3 bases, with 5 bases of the junction left unmatched. Looked up from germline, CDR1 is MDHEN and CDR2 is SYDVKM. CDR3 bases: TGTGCCAGCAGTCTCTTACAGGGGGACTATGGCTACACCTTC. Protein product: CASSLLQGDYGYTF.

This chain connects TRBV5-6 to TRBJ2-7; TRBD1 agrees at 8 bases. CDR3 length equals 13 residues. Germline V CDR1 and CDR2: SGHDT, YYEEEE. Trimming at V came to 4 bases and at J to 3 bases, leaving 3 bases not matched to a gene. The CDR3 DNA is TGTGCCAGCAGCGGAGGACAGGGCTACGAGCAGTACTTC. Translated: CASSGGQGYEQYF.

This rearrangement joins TRBV6-5 to TRBJ2-2, with TRBD1 as a possible D gene (5 bases). Looked up from germline, CDR1 is MNHEY and CDR2 is SVGAGI. This CDR3 spans 14 amino acids. The V and J ends lost 2 bases and 7 bases respectively, with 11 bases between them. For the CDR3, the DNA is TGTGCCAGCAGTTACGGGCCAGGGCTCGGGGAGCTGTTTTTT. This encodes CASSYGPGLGELFF.

The genes are TRBV29-1 and TRBJ1-1; D remains ambiguous. This CDR3 is built from 15 residues. Germline loops: CDR1 SQVTM, CDR2 ANQGSEA. V lost 3 bases, J lost 0 bases, and 14 bases lay in between. The DNA of the CDR3 is TGCAGCGTTGATGCAGGCTCTTACATGAACACTGAAGCTTTCTTT. This sequence encodes CSVDAGSYMNTEAFF. The full variable domain, its missing parts supplied by reference TRBV29-1 and TRBJ1-1, is SAVISQKPSRDICQRGTSLTIQCQVDSQVTMMFWYRQQPGQSLTLIATANQGSEATYESGFVIDKFPISRPNLTFSTLTVSNMSPEDSSIYLCSVDAGSYMNTEAFFGQGTRLTVV.

The chain employs TRBV6-5 and TRBJ1-6, with 8 bases aligning to TRBD1. Germline CDR1 and CDR2: MNHEY and SVGAGI. With 2 bases clipped from V and 9 bases from J, the junction kept 3 bases outside the gene matches. This CDR3 contains 14 residues. The CDR3 nucleotides read TGTGCCAGCAGTTACGGAACAGGGGGTTCACCCCTCCACTTT. As protein: CASSYGTGGSPLHF.

This chain connects TRBV12-3 or TRBV12-4 to TRBJ2-2, with a weak D call TRBD2 (6 bases). V lost 6 bases to trimming and J lost 4 bases, with 9 bases between them. The CDR3 covers 13 residues. The CDR3 DNA reads as TGTGCCAGCAGGGAGGGAGTCACCGGGGAGCTGTTTTTT. Translated: CASREGVTGELFF.

The chain uses TRBV27 and TRBJ2-7; 9 bases are shared with TRBD2. This CDR3 is 15 amino acids long. Germline V gives CDR1 MNHEY, CDR2 SMNVEV (reference sequence). The J segment lost 2 bases and the V segment lost 0 bases, leaving 2 bases of the junction unmatched. CDR3 amino acids: CASSLSSGRPYEQYF. The CDR3 DNA follows: TGTGCCAGCAGTTTATCTAGCGGGAGACCCTACGAGCAGTACTTC.

The chain joins TRBV11-2 to TRBJ2-3, with 11 nucleotides matching TRBD1. Per germline, CDR1 SGHAT and CDR2 FQNNGV. The J segment lost 14 bases and the V segment lost 5 bases, leaving 6 bases of the junction unmatched. The CDR3 is 12 residues long. CDR3 sequence reads: CASSARDRGRYF. CDR3 nucleotides: TGTGCCAGCAGCGCCCGGGACAGGGGGAGGTATTTT.

The genes are TRBV6-5 and TRBJ1-1, with D perhaps matching TRBD1 (5 bases). Germline V lookup: CDR1 MNHEY, CDR2 SVGAGI. V was pared by 0 bases and J by 1 base, with 9 bases between. The CDR3 loop spans 15 amino acids. DNA for the CDR3: TGTGCCAGCAGTTACTCGACCCAGGGGAACACTGAAGCTTTCTTT. Amino acid sequence: CASSYSTQGNTEAFF.

The gene calls are TRBV9 and TRBJ2-1; 10 nucleotides line up with TRBD2. Germline CDR1 SGDLS, CDR2 YYNGEE. This CDR3 contains 17 residues. The V and J ends lost 0 bases and 7 bases, in that order; junction bases with no gene match: 10. CDR3 residues: CASSVALISGGRNEQFF. The CDR3, as DNA: TGTGCCAGCAGCGTAGCTTTGATTAGCGGGGGGCGGAATGAGCAGTTCTTC.

The V call is TRBV6-4, the J call TRBJ1-1; D ambiguous. The V gene's germline CDR1 is MRHNA and CDR2 SNTAGT. The CDR3 contains 13 residues. The V end was cut by 3 bases, the J end by 3 bases, with 8 bases between. The CDR3 DNA reads as TGTGCCAGCAGTGAGTTATTCGACACTGAAGCTTTCTTT. This encodes CASSELFDTEAFF.

This clone came up a few times. The rearrangement links TRBV10-2 to TRBJ1-5, with a possible D match to TRBD1 (6 bases). The V gene's germline CDR1 is WSHSY and CDR2 SAAADI. Between the trimmed V and J ends, which lost 2 bases and 3 bases, there was a span of 8 bases. The CDR3 consists of 14 residues. The CDR3 sequence is CASSEGQFNQPQHF. As DNA, the CDR3 is TGCGCCAGCAGTGAGGGACAGTTCAATCAGCCCCAGCATTTT.

V usage is TRBV4-2 and J usage is TRBJ2-7, with 7 bases matching TRBD2. The CDR3 length is 16 residues. The germline CDR1 and CDR2 sequences are LGHNA and YNFKEQ. V shed 0 bases and J 4 bases; nucleotides not matched to a gene: 9. The CDR3 sequence is CASSQDLRTSKYEQYF. The DNA for the CDR3 is TGTGCCAGCAGCCAAGATCTCCGGACTAGTAAGTACGAGCAGTACTTC.

V usage is TRBV18 and J usage is TRBJ1-5; TRBD1 might be the D (5 bases). V was trimmed by 3 bases and J by 4 bases, leaving 10 bases between them. Germline V gives CDR1 KGHSH, CDR2 LQKENI. The CDR3 is made up of 14 amino acids. Written as DNA, the CDR3 is TGTGCCAGCTCACCGGAATCAGGGAATCAGCCCCAGCATTTT. Protein product: CASSPESGNQPQHF. The complete variable domain, with remaining parts taken from reference TRBV18 and TRBJ1-5, reads NAGVMQNPRHLVRRRGQEARLRCSPMKGHSHVYWYRQLPEEGLKFMVYLQKENIIDESGMPKERFSAEFPKEGPSILRIQQVVRGDSAAYFCASSPESGNQPQHFGDGTRLSIL.

The rearrangement uses TRBV18 and TRBJ1-1, with TRBD1 matching 10 bases. The CDR3 sequence is 16 residues long. In germline, CDR1 is KGHSH, CDR2 LQKENI. V lost 5 bases, J lost 2 bases, and 8 bases stayed unmatched. The CDR3 region is CASSTYDRGQNTEAFF. The CDR3 DNA is TGTGCCAGCTCAACATATGACAGGGGGCAAAACACTGAAGCTTTCTTT.

This chain joins TRBV5-8 and TRBJ2-5, with 10 bases identical to TRBD1. With V trimmed by 3 bases and J by 5 bases, 7 bases remained unmatched. The CDR3 has 15 residues. Germline CDR1 is SGHTS and CDR2 is YDEGEE. Here the CDR3 reads CASSSGQGRMETQYF. The CDR3 bases are TGTGCCAGCAGCTCGGGACAGGGGAGGATGGAGACCCAGTACTTC.

The V and J genes are TRBV9 and TRBJ2-5; possible D gene TRBD2, 5 bases. Germline loops: CDR1 SGDLS, CDR2 YYNGEE. The CDR3 runs to 14 residues. V was pared by 3 bases and J by 0 bases, with 9 bases between. CDR3 sequence: CASSEASYQETQYF. The CDR3 coding sequence is TGTGCCAGCAGCGAGGCTAGCTACCAAGAGACCCAGTACTTC.

The V gene is TRBV9, the J gene TRBJ2-7, with D possibly matching TRBD1 (6 bases). Trimming pared 0 bases from V and 2 bases from J, leaving 12 bases between. This CDR3 spans 15 amino acids. The germline V gene encodes CDR1 SGDLS and CDR2 YYNGEE. CDR3 in amino acids: CASSVEQGSTYEQYF. CDR3 bases: TGTGCCAGCAGCGTAGAACAGGGTTCGACCTACGAGCAGTACTTC.

The chain has TRBV7-8 and TRBJ2-7, with D possibly matching TRBD2 (5 bases). CDR1 and CDR2 from the germline V gene are SGHVS and FQNEAQ. With 5 bases removed from V and 1 base from J, the gap between germline ends came to 15 bases. The CDR3 is 15 amino acids. The CDR3 region is CASSLLSAASYEQYF. Here the CDR3 DNA reads TGTGCCAGCAGCCTCCTATCAGCGGCGTCCTACGAGCAGTACTTC.

V usage is TRBV27 and J usage is TRBJ1-2, with 12 positions matching TRBD1. V trimming: 2 bases; J trimming: 7 bases; junction bases outside the gene matches: 5. Germline V gene data show CDR1 as MNHEY and CDR2 as SMNVEV (reference sequence). This CDR3 has 15 residues. CDR3 in DNA: TGTGCCAGCAGTTTAGTGGGGACAGGGGGCGGTGGCTACACCTTC. Translated: CASSLVGTGGGGYTF.

This rearrangement joins TRBV27 to TRBJ2-1; D remains ambiguous. CDR1 is MNHEY, CDR2 SMNVEV, per germline (reference sequence). This CDR3 contains 15 residues. V was cut by 4 bases and J by 2 bases, with 12 bases left in between. CDR3 region: CASSSPQRTYNEQFF. CDR3 nucleotide sequence: TGTGCCAGCAGTTCCCCCCAGCGTACCTACAATGAGCAGTTCTTC.

The chain has TRBV5-1 and TRBJ1-4, with D maybe TRBD1 (5 bases). In germline, CDR1 is SGHRS, CDR2 YFSETQ. Trimming pared 3 bases from V and 8 bases from J, leaving 11 bases between. The CDR3 has 13 residues. In nucleotides, the CDR3 is TGCGCCAGCAGCTCAGGGCAGGACGAAAAACTGTTTTTT. Translating gives CASSSGQDEKLFF.

This clone was recorded only once. The chain has TRBV5-5 and TRBJ1-2; D is unresolved. CDR1 is SGHKS and CDR2 is YYEKEE in the germline V gene (reference sequence). V was pared by 4 bases and J by 4 bases, with 17 bases between. This CDR3 comprises 15 residues. Here the CDR3 reads CASSTRPLVIYGYTF. CDR3 nucleotides: TGTGCCAGCAGCACCCGTCCCCTAGTTATCTATGGCTACACCTTC.

The rearrangement links TRBV5-4 to TRBJ2-7; the match to TRBD2 covers 14 bases. Losses at the gene ends were 0 bases for V and 6 bases for J; bases not matched to a gene: 8. The CDR3 covers 17 residues. Per the germline V gene, CDR1 is SGHNT and CDR2 is YYREEE (reference sequence). For the CDR3, the DNA is TGTGCCAGCAGCTTGGGTTCCGGGACTAGCGGGAGTCGCGAGCAGTACTTC. Protein: CASSLGSGTSGSREQYF.

The J gene is TRBJ2-1, the V gene TRBV6-5, with 8 positions matching TRBD2. J lost 7 bases, V lost 7 bases, and 12 bases had no gene match. Germline loops: CDR1 MNHEY, CDR2 SVGAGI. This CDR3 comprises 15 residues. The CDR3 coding sequence is TGTGCCAGCACACTAATAGCGGGACCCAGGAATGAGCAGTTCTTC. Its translation: CASTLIAGPRNEQFF.

This rearrangement joins TRBV19 to TRBJ1-1, with TRBD1 as a possible D gene (5 bases). V lost 3 bases and J 2 bases, leaving 10 bases between the germline ends. CDR1 and CDR2 from the germline V gene are LNHDA and SQIVND (reference sequence). The CDR3 spans 14 residues. CDR3: CASSIYRFNTEAFF. CDR3 sequence (DNA): TGTGCCAGTAGTATCTACAGGTTCAACACTGAAGCTTTCTTT.

The V and J genes are TRBV4-1 and TRBJ2-3; no clear D. Germline CDR1 and CDR2: MGHRA and YSYEKL. Trimming pared 1 base from V and 0 bases from J, leaving 5 bases between. The CDR3 totals 14 residues. The CDR3 DNA reads TGCGCCAGCAGCCAAGTAACTAGCACAGATACGCAGTATTTT. Protein product: CASSQVTSTDTQYF.

The chain recombines TRBV27 with TRBJ2-1; 7 bases agree with TRBD2. The ends lost 10 bases at V and 4 bases at J; junction bases unmatched: 13. The CDR3 has 15 residues. Germline CDR1 and CDR2: MNHEY and SMNVEV (reference sequence). DNA of the CDR3: TGTGCCACCTCCCGGCGAGCGGGGAATTACAATGAGCAGTTCTTC. Translation: CATSRRAGNYNEQFF.

V gene TRBV7-9 combines with J gene TRBJ2-6, with a tentative D call TRBD2 (6 bases). The V end lost 5 bases, the J end lost 0 bases, and 14 bases lay between the germline ends. CDR3 length: 17 amino acids. Germline V lookup: CDR1 SEHNR, CDR2 FQNEAQ (reference sequence). The chain's CDR3 is CASSLPLGLSGANVLTF. The CDR3 region has the DNA TGTGCCAGCAGCCTACCGTTGGGACTCTCTGGGGCCAACGTCCTGACTTTC. Variable domain in full (rest from reference TRBV7-9 and TRBJ2-6): DTGVSQNPRHKITKRGQNVTFRCDPISEHNRLYWYRQTLGQGPEFLTYFQNEAQLEKSRLLSDRFSAERPKGSFSTLEIQRTEQGDSAMYLCASSLPLGLSGANVLTFGAGSRLTVL.